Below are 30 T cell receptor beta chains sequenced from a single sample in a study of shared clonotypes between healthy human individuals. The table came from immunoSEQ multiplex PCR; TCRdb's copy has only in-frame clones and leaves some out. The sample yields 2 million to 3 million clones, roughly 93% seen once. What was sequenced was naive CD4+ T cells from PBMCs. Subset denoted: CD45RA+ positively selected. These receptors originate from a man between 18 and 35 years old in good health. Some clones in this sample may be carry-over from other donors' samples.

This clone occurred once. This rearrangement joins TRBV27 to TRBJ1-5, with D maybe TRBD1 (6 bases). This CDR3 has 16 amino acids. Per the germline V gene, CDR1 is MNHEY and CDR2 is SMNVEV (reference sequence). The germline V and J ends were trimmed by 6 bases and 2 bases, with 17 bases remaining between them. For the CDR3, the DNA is TGTGCCAGCAGCAAATGGTGGGGGCCCGGCAATCAGCCCCAGCATTTT. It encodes CASSKWWGPGNQPQHF.

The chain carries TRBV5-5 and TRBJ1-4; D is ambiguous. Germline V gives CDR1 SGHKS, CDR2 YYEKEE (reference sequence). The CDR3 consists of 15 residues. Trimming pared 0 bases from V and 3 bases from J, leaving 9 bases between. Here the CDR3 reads CASSLVRGANEKLFF. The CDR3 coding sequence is TGTGCCAGCAGCTTGGTGCGGGGTGCTAATGAAAAACTGTTTTTT.

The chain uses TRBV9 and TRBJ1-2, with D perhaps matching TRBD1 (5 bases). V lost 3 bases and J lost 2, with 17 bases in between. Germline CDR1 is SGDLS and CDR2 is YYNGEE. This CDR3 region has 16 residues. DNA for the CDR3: TGTGCCAGCAGCGCAGTAAGGGACGGGATCAACTATGGCTACACCTTC. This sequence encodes CASSAVRDGINYGYTF.

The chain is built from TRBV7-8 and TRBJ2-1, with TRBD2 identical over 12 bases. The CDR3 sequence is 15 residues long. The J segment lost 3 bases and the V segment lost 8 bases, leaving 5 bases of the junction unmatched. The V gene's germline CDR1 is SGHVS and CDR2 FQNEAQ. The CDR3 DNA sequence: TGTGCCAGCCTAGCGGGAGGGCCTGTCTACAATGAGCAGTTCTTC. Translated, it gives CASLAGGPVYNEQFF.

The CDR3, as DNA: TGTGCCAGCAGCTTGTGGAATGAGCAGTTCTTC. Amino acid sequence: CASSLWNEQFF. The J gene is TRBJ2-1, the V gene TRBV5-6; D not certain. The CDR3 length is 11 residues. V was cut by 1 base and J by 7 bases, with 3 bases left in between. CDR1 is SGHDT and CDR2 is YYEEEE in the germline V gene.

For the CDR3, the DNA is TGTGCCAGCAAGGGACTAGCGGGAGAATTTCCCTACGAGCAGTACTTC. Protein sequence: CASKGLAGEFPYEQYF. The rearrangement uses TRBV21-1 and TRBJ2-7; the table's D call TRBD2 went unverified against the DNA. TRBV21-1 is noted as a pseudogene. There are 16 residues in the CDR3.

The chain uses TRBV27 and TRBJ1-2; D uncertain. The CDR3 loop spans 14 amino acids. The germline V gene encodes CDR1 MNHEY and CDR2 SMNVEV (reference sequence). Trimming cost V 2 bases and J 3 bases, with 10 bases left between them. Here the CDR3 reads CASSLSGRYYGYTF. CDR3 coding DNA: TGTGCCAGCAGTTTAAGCGGCAGGTACTATGGCTACACCTTC.

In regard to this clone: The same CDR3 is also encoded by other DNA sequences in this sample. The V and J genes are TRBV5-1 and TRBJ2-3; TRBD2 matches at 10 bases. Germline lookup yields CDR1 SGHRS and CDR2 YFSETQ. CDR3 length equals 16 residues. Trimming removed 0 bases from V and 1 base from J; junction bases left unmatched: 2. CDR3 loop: CASSLGGTSGTDTQYF. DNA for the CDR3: TGCGCCAGCAGCTTGGGGGGGACTAGCGGCACAGATACGCAGTATTTT.

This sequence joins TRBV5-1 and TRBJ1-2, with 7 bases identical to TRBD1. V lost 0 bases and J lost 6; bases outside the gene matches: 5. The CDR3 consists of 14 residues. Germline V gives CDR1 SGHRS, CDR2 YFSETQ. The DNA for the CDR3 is TGCGCCAGCAGCTTGGCCACACAGGGGCATGGCTACACCTTC. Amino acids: CASSLATQGHGYTF.

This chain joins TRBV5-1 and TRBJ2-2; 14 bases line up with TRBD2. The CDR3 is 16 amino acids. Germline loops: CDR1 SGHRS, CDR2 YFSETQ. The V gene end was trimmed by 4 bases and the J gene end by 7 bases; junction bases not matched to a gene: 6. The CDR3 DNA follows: TGCGCCAGCAGCAAGGGACTAGCGGGAGCCTTCGGGGAGCTGTTTTTT. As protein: CASSKGLAGAFGELFF.

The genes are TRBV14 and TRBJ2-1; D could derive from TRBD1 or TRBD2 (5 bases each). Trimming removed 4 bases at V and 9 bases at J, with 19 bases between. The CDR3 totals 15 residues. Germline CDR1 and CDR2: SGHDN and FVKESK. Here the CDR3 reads CASSRDQHLGAEQFF. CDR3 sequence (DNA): TGTGCCAGCAGCCGGGACCAACATTTGGGAGCTGAGCAGTTCTTC.

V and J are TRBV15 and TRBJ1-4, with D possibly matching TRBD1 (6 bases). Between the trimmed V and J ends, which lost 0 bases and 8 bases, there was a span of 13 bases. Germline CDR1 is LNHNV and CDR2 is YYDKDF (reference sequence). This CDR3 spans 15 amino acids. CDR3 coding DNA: TGTGCCACCAGCAGAGATCCAGGGGATGAGGAAAAACTGTTTTTT. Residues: CATSRDPGDEEKLFF.

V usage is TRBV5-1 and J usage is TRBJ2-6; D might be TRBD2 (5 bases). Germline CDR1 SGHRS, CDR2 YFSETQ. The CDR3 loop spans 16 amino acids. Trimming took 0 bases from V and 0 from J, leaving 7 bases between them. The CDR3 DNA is TGCGCCAGCAGCTTGGCCGGGAACTCTGGGGCCAACGTCCTGACTTTC. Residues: CASSLAGNSGANVLTF.

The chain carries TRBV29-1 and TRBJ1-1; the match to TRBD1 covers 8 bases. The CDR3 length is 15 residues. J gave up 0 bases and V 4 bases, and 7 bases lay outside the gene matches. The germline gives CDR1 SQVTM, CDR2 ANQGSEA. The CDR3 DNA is TGCAGCGTTGTTCGCCCGGGACAGGTGAACACTGAAGCTTTCTTT. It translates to CSVVRPGQVNTEAFF.

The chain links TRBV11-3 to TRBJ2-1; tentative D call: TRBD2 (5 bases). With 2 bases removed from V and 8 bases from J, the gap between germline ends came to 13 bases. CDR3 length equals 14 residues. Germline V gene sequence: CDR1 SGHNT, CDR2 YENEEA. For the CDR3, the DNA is TGTGCCAGCAGCTTAAATCTCGCGCGGGATGAGCAGTTCTTC. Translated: CASSLNLARDEQFF.

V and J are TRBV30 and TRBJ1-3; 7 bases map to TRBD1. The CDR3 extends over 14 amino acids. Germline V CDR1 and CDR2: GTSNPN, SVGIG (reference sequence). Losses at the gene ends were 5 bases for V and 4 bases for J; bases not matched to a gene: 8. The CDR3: CAWETGISGNTIYF. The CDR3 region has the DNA TGTGCCTGGGAGACAGGGATATCGGGAAACACCATATATTTT.

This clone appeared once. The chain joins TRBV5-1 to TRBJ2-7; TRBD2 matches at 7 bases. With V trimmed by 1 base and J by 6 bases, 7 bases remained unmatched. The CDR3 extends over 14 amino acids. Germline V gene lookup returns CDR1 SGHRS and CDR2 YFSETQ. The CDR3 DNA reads TGCGCCAGCAGCTTGACTAGCGCCCCCTCCGAGCAGTACTTC. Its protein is CASSLTSAPSEQYF.

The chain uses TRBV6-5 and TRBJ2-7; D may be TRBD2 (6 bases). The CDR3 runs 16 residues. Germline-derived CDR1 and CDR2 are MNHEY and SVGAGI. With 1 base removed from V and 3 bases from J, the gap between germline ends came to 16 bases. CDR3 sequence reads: CASSYYTGTGYYEQYF. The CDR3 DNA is TGTGCCAGCAGTTACTATACCGGGACTGGGTACTACGAGCAGTACTTC.

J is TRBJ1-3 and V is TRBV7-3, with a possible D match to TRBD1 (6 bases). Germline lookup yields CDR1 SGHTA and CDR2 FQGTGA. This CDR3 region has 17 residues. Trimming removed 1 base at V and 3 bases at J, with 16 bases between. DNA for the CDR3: TGTGCCAGCAGCTTAATAGCTAGGACAGAGAATGGAAACACCATATATTTT. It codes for CASSLIARTENGNTIYF.

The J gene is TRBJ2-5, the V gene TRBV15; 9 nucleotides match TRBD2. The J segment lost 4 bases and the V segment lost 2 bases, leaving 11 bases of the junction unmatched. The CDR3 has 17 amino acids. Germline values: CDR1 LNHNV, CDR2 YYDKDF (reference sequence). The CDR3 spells CATSRLGLALRGETQYF. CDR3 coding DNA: TGTGCCACCAGCAGATTAGGACTAGCGCTCCGGGGAGAGACCCAGTACTTC.

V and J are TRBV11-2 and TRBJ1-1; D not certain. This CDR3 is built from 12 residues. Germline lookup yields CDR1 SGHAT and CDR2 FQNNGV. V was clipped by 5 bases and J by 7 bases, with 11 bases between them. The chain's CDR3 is CASSRAAGEAFF. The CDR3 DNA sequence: TGTGCCAGCAGCCGTGCCGCAGGTGAAGCTTTCTTT.

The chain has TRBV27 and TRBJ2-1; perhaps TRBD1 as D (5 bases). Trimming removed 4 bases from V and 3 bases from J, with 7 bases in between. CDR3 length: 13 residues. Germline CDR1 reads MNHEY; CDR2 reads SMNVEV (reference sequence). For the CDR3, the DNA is TGTGCCAGCAGTTGGGGCTACTACAATGAGCAGTTCTTC. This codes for CASSWGYYNEQFF.

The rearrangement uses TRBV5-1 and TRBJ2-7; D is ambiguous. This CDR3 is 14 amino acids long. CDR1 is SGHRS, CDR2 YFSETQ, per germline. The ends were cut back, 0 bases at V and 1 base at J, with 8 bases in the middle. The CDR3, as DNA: TGCGCCAGCAGCTTGGTCCAAGATTCCTACGAGCAGTACTTC. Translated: CASSLVQDSYEQYF.

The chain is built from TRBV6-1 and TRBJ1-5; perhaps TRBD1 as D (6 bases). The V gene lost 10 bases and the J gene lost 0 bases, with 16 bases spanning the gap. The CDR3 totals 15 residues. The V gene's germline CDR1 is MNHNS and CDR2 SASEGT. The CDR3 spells CAISGGSYSNQPQHF. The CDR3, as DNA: TGTGCCATCTCTGGGGGCAGTTATAGCAATCAGCCCCAGCATTTT.

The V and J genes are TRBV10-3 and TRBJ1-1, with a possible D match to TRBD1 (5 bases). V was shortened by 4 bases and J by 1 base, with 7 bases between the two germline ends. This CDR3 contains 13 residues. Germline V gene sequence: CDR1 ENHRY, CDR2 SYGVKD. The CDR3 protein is CAISGTQNTEAFF. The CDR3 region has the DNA TGTGCCATCAGTGGGACACAGAACACTGAAGCTTTCTTT.

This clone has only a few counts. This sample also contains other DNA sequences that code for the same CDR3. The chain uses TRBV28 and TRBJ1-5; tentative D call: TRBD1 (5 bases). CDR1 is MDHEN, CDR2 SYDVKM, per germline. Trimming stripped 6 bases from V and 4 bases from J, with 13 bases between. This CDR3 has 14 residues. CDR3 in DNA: TGTGCCAGCAGGCGGATGGGGGGAAATCAGCCCCAGCATTTT. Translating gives CASRRMGGNQPQHF.

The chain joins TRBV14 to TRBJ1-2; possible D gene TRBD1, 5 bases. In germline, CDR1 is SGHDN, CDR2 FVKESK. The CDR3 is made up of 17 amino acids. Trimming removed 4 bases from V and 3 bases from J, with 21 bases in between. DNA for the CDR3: TGTGCCAGCAGCCCCACCAGAGGGACGTTGGGTCACTATGGCTACACCTTC. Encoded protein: CASSPTRGTLGHYGYTF.

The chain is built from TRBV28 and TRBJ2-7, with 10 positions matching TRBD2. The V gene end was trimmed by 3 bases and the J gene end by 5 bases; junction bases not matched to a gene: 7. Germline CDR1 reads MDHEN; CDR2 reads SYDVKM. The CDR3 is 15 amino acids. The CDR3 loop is CASSFSGRAWDEQYF. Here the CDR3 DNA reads TGTGCCAGCAGTTTCAGCGGGAGGGCCTGGGACGAGCAGTACTTC.

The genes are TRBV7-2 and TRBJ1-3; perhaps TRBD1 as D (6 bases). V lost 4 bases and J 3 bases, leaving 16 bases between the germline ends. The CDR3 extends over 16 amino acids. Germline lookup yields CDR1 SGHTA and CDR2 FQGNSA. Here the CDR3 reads CASSSAGGAGGNTIYF. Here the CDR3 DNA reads TGTGCCAGCAGCTCTGCCGGGGGCGCGGGTGGAAACACCATATATTTT.

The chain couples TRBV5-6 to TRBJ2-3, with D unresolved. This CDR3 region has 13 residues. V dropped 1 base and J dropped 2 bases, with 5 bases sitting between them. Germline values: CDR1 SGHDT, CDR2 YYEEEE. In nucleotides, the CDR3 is TGTGCCAGCAGCTTGCAGTACACAGATACGCAGTATTTT. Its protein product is CASSLQYTDTQYF.